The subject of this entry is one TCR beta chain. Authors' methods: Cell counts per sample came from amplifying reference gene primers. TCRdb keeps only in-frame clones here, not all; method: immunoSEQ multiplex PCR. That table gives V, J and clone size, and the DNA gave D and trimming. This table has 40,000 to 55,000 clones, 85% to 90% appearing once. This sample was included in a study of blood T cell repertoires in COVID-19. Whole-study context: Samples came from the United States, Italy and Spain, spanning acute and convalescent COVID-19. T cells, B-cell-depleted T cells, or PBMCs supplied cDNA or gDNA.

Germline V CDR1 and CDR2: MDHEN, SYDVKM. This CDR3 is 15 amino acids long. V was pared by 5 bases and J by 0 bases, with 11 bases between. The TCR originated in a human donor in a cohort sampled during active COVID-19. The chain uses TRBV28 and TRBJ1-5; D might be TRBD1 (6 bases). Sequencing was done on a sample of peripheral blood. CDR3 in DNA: TGTGCCAGCAGTGCGGACAGACTTAGCAATCAGCCCCAGCATTTT. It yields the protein CASSADRLSNQPQHF.